This T cell receptor beta chain was sequenced in a study of shared clonotypes between healthy human individuals (TCRdb year 2020). Concerning the study at large: A few men and a couple of women, aged 18 to 49 years, made up the cohort. To estimate repertoire size and how much clonotype sharing occurs between individuals, the study deeply sequenced the blood TCR repertoires of about 5 healthy adults. For each donor, CD4 naive and CD4 memory were each run on three plates, CD8 naive on two plates, and CD8 memory on one plate. Different laboratories and diverse techniques were used to prepare libraries and sequence TCR repertoires, to increase sequencing depth and limit assay-specific biases. Between about 0.9 and 9 billion PBMCs per donor were obtained by leukapheresis.

Donors were healthy HIV-negative adults with no recently reported acute infections or vaccinations. Every donor was a Caucasian adult living in Nashville, Tennessee, USA. CD4+ T cells were enriched by magnetic negative selection, after which naive cells were positively selected on CD45RA and the negative fraction was taken as the memory subset. Blood was collected by leukapheresis, and PBMCs were isolated by Ficoll-Histopaque density gradient centrifugation and then cryopreserved in liquid nitrogen vapor phase. Purity and quantity of every magnetically sorted T cell population were checked by analytical flow cytometry. Genomic DNA was isolated from each sorted fraction and quantified by UV absorbance on a Nanodrop 2000c. To note about this clone: Its specific antigen is unknown. Base qualities are missing; no much larger clone stands one base away.

The CDR3 sequence holds 14 residues, the cysteine and phenylalanine included. CDR3 DNA is the only sequence kept; it has 42 bases, read in frame from the first base. For this chain, trimming is 4 bases at the V end and 2 bases at the J end, and the number of junction bases without a gene match is 4. The germline V gene supplies CDR1 LGHNA and CDR2 YSLEER. What the research found in general, with its limitations: Based on pairwise subsampling, the degree of clonotype sharing among donors was expected to be affected by sequencing depth. Because the study included only a small number of donors, the genetic and exposure-history diversity represented was limited. Incomplete sequencing was indicated by rarefaction of sorted-subset datasets, despite the large sequencing depth. Naive subsets generally had larger estimated clonotype richness than memory subsets did. Higher generation probabilities were observed for clonotypes shared by all four sorted-subset donors than for non-shared clonotypes. When a handful of donors were compared, the shared fraction of clonotypes was about 5% for naive CD4, around 3.5% for naive CD8, more than 2% for memory CD4, and approximately 0.4% for memory CD8. Sampling was restricted to blood, and TCR repertoires in tissues likely differ from the TCR repertoires found in blood.

TCR CDR3 regions were amplified from genomic DNA by multiplex PCR using the deep immunoSEQ assay. Extracted genomic DNA from each cell subset was spread evenly across all wells of several immunoSEQ 96-well plates, with each plate serving as a replicate. For sorted subsets, 150 to 200 ng genomic DNA, equal to 30,000 to 35,000 T cell genomes, was loaded into each replicate PCR. The purified libraries were quantified using a Qubit 3.0 fluorometer, sized with a Bioanalyzer 2100, and then quantified again using the KAPA Library Quantification kit. Every immunoSEQ 96-well plate was sequenced on a separate single-read 150-cycle Illumina NextSeq 550 flow cell. The source study handled its data this way. Because only junctional sequences without quality scores were contained in the immunoSEQ output, filtering matching that applied to full-length reads could not be performed. To assign V/J genes and CDR3, sequences were annotated against IMGT germline references using PyIR, a Python wrapper for IgBLAST v1.9. Reads were filtered out if the reads had weak V/J assignments (E-value above 1e-6), no CDR3, stop codons, out-of-frame junctions, or ambiguous translated residues. V3J clonotypes were defined as sequences sharing the same inferred V gene, J gene, and CDR3 amino acid sequence. Percentage overlap between repertoires was calculated by dividing the number of shared unique clonotypes by the size of the smaller repertoire. Three approaches were used to assess repertoire richness: RTK rarefaction, the Chao1 estimator, and Recon v2.1 estimates of unobserved clonotypes. Generation probabilities were computed with OLGA for all TCRbeta clonotypes obtained by the gDNA method from several donors. TCRdb carries this immuneACCESS record with in-frame sequences only. Its versions omit some clonotypes, under half of them owing to an unresolved V gene in the studies checked, with the rest unexplained. D and trimming come from the DNA, and the V and J calls and clone size come from that table. The sample records under 1,100,000 clones, around four fifths of which are singletons. The ten largest clones take up 1.4% to 1.5% of the sample.

The receptor was derived from a man aged 18 to 35 in good health. Here the chain combines TRBV4-3 and TRBJ1-1, with 7 bases matching TRBD1. The specimen sequenced was memory CD4+ T cells sorted from blood. The cell subset or site label, read with the paper, signifies: CD45RA-negative fraction. In nucleotides, the sequence is TGCGCCAGCAGCCCTGGGACAGTCAACACTGAAGCTTTCTTT. It translates as CASSPGTVNTEAFF.